This is a list of T cell receptor beta chains from one sample in a study of CXCR3-negative and CXCR3-positive naive CD8 T cells. TCRdb re-called the 5' RACE reads and gives one entry per CDR3 protein, without DNA. This sample's clone table lists 150,000 to 160,000 distinct CDR3 sequences. The sample comprised naive CXCR3+ CD8+ T cells from blood. The receptors were gathered from a human donor in good health. Some clones in this sample may be carry-over from other donors' samples. Each CDR3 is given with its conserved first and last residue.

TRBV5-1,TRBJ2-7,CASSLTGAVEQYF
TRBV6-5,TRBJ2-1,CASRRASGSNNEQFF
TRBV6-1,TRBJ2-4,CASSEGGTRAYIQYF
TRBV5-6,TRBJ2-7,CASSRDGPYEQYF
TRBV7-7,TRBJ2-5,CASSLTWLAGGPRETQYF
TRBV7-9,TRBJ2-7,CASSLLDRGLGEQYF
TRBV4-1,TRBJ2-7,CASSQGQTLDYEQYF
TRBV4-3,TRBJ1-1,CASSQSIGGTEAFF
TRBV12-3/TRBV12-4,TRBJ2-5,CASSLSGLAGGPRETQYF
TRBV28,TRBJ2-7,CASSFVRFEYEQYF
TRBV18,TRBJ2-1,CASPPPGISYNEQFF
TRBV7-3,TRBJ1-1,CASSALQGAATEALF
TRBV7-3,TRBJ2-7,CASSFWVKGQGAHEQYF
TRBV20-1,TRBJ1-2,CSARDRGQGVYGYTF
TRBV7-9,TRBJ2-3,CASSQMVRTSTDTQYF
TRBV7-3,TRBJ2-1,CASSLGLAGAYEQFF
TRBV13,TRBJ2-1,CASSLSDLGGEVEQFF
TRBV5-1,TRBJ2-1,CASSLDHMGGVYNEQFF
TRBV5-1,TRBJ2-1,CASSLSGGLYNEQFF
TRBV21-1,TRBJ1-5,CASRTRVHRENQPQHF
TRBV13,TRBJ2-7,CASSGLTYEQYF
TRBV7-8,TRBJ2-1,CASSLAPQRGPNREQFF
TRBV29-1,TRBJ2-7,CSVVGDRGYEQYF